The clone carrying this TCR beta chain was found many times. The data were taken from a study of Graves' ophthalmopathy and Graves' hyperthyroidism. CDR1 is DFQATT and CDR2 is SNEGSKA in the germline V gene (reference sequence). The CDR3 sequence is 15 residues long. Trimming cost V 0 bases and J 6 bases, with 18 bases left between them. Amplified material comprised TCR beta CDR3 regions derived from RNA transcripts. First-round RT-PCR with HTBI primers preceded a second-round multiplex PCR. TCRdb fed the multiplex PCR reads into MiXCR, producing one record per CDR3 protein. The sample holds 400,000 or so distinct CDR3 sequences, 17% seen once.

Input material: peripheral blood. The gene calls are TRBV20-1 and TRBJ2-7, with D maybe TRBD1 (5 bases). This sequence was found in an adult woman with stable Graves' hyperthyroidism. CDR3 bases: TGCAGTGCTAGAGATCCCAGGGTGGATGCCAGCGAGCAGTACTTC. Amino acid sequence: CSARDPRVDASEQYF.